One and the same sample provided the 20 T cell receptor beta chains below, sequenced in a study of cytomegalovirus exposure and HLA in healthy donors. Profiling relied on immunoSEQ multiplex PCR, and the TCRdb table lists in-frame clones only, not all of them. The sample yields hundreds of thousands of clones, 86% seen once. Material for sequencing was PBMCs. Receptors originate from a woman in her late teens or twenties in good health and CMV-seronegative.

The V and J genes are TRBV28 and TRBJ1-1; D call uncertain. V was shortened by 5 bases and J by 4 bases, with 8 bases between the two germline ends. The CDR3 is 12 amino acids. CDR1 is MDHEN and CDR2 is SYDVKM in the germline V gene. This CDR3 reads CASSPMATEAFF. DNA of the CDR3: TGTGCCAGCAGTCCCATGGCCACTGAAGCTTTCTTT.

This clone occurred a few times. V and J are TRBV28 and TRBJ2-5; 9 bases map to TRBD1. Germline V gene sequence: CDR1 MDHEN, CDR2 SYDVKM. V dropped 6 bases and J dropped 4; count of bases not matched to a gene: 15. CDR3 length: 17 residues. The CDR3 DNA follows: TGTGCCAGCAGACGAGGATCTACCGGGACAGGGCTAGAGACCCAGTACTTC. Encoded protein: CASRRGSTGTGLETQYF. Using reference TRBV28 and TRBJ2-5 for the parts outside the CDR3, the full variable domain is DVKVTQSSRYLVKRTGEKVFLECVQDMDHENMFWYRQDPGLGLRLIYFSYDVKMKEKGDIPEGYSVSREKKERFSLILESASTNQTSMYLCASRRGSTGTGLETQYFGPGTRLLVL.

This rearrangement joins TRBV27 to TRBJ2-5, with a weak D call TRBD2 (6 bases). The germline V gene encodes CDR1 MNHEY and CDR2 SMNVEV (reference sequence). Trimming took 5 bases from V and 7 from J, leaving 17 bases between them. CDR3 length: 14 amino acids. CDR3 residues: CASSPGDSRGTQYF. The CDR3 DNA reads TGTGCCAGCAGTCCGGGGGACTCCAGAGGGACCCAGTACTTC.

V is TRBV7-9 and J is TRBJ1-5; D gene ambiguous. V was clipped by 4 bases and J by 4 bases, with 5 bases between them. Germline CDR1 and CDR2: SEHNR and FQNEAQ (reference sequence). The CDR3 sequence is 12 residues long. Written as DNA, the CDR3 is TGTGCCAGCAGCTCCCGGAATCAGCCCCAGCATTTT. Translated: CASSSRNQPQHF.

The chain has TRBV5-6 and TRBJ1-1; tentatively, D is TRBD1 (5 bases). The CDR3 totals 14 residues. The V gene lost 3 bases and the J gene lost 4 bases, with 13 bases spanning the gap. Germline V lookup: CDR1 SGHDT, CDR2 YYEEEE. The CDR3 is CASSSPRVSTEAFF. The CDR3 nucleotides are TGTGCCAGCAGCTCACCCAGGGTTTCCACTGAAGCTTTCTTT.

The chain employs TRBV5-6 and TRBJ2-7; D is uncertain. The V gene's germline CDR1 is SGHDT and CDR2 YYEEEE. Trimming cost V 2 bases and J 3 bases, with 9 bases left between them. CDR3 size: 13 residues. The CDR3 sequence is CASSFISFYEQYF. The CDR3 bases are TGTGCCAGCAGCTTCATCAGTTTCTACGAGCAGTACTTC.

The CDR3 bases are TGTGCCAGCACCCCTGGACCGGATGGAGGTTTTACGCAGTATTTT. It encodes CASTPGPDGGFTQYF. The chain uses TRBV6-1 and TRBJ2-3, with D tentatively TRBD2 (5 bases). The V gene lost 7 bases and the J gene lost 8 bases, with 22 bases spanning the gap. This CDR3 is built from 15 residues. Germline assignment: CDR1 MNHNS and CDR2 SASEGT.

The chain links TRBV6-1 to TRBJ2-7, with 9 bases that match TRBD1. Germline V gene lookup returns CDR1 MNHNS and CDR2 SASEGT. The CDR3 consists of 13 residues. V lost 10 bases, J lost 7 bases, and 11 bases stayed unmatched. CDR3 in amino acids: CATSGTGHREQYF. CDR3 nucleotides: TGTGCCACTTCCGGGACAGGGCATCGAGAGCAGTACTTC.

The chain couples TRBV6-5 to TRBJ2-3; 8 bases agree with TRBD1. Trimming removed 2 bases from V and 1 base from J; junction bases left unmatched: 2. This CDR3 region has 15 residues. Germline lookup yields CDR1 MNHEY and CDR2 SVGAGI. The CDR3 DNA reads TGTGCCAGCAGTTACGAGACAGGGGGCACAGATACGCAGTATTTT. Residues: CASSYETGGTDTQYF.

V and J are TRBV5-6 and TRBJ2-1; possible D gene TRBD2, 6 bases. Deletions cut 4 bases from V and 2 bases from J, with 13 bases between. This CDR3 region has 15 residues. Germline CDR1 and CDR2: SGHDT and YYEEEE. The CDR3 loop is CASSPARGTYNEQFF. The CDR3, as DNA: TGTGCCAGCAGCCCGGCGCGGGGAACCTACAATGAGCAGTTCTTC.

As regards this clone: Additional DNA sequences in this sample encode the identical CDR3. This chain connects TRBV5-4 to TRBJ2-7, with D possibly TRBD2 on 6 matching bases. The ends were cut back, 0 bases at V and 0 bases at J, with 7 bases in the middle. This CDR3 is 14 amino acids long. Germline CDR1 SGHNT, CDR2 YYREEE (reference sequence). The CDR3, as DNA: TGTGCCAGCAGCTTGGTCGGGGGCTCCTACGAGCAGTACTTC. Translated: CASSLVGGSYEQYF. The full variable domain, in which reference TRBV5-4 and TRBJ2-7 provide the parts outside the CDR3, is ETGVTQSPTHLIKTRGQQVTLRCSSQSGHNTVSWYQQALGQGPQFIFQYYREEENGRGNFPPRFSGLQFPNYSSELNVNALELDDSALYLCASSLVGGSYEQYFGPGTRLTVT.

This rearrangement joins TRBV9 to TRBJ2-3, with 10 bases matching TRBD2. Germline assignment: CDR1 SGDLS and CDR2 YYNGEE. This CDR3 comprises 16 residues. The ends lost 2 bases at V and 6 bases at J; junction bases unmatched: 9. The CDR3 protein is CASSVRLAGRGDTQYF. As DNA, the CDR3 is TGTGCCAGCAGCGTCAGACTAGCGGGCCGCGGGGATACGCAGTATTTT.

The V and J genes are TRBV27 and TRBJ1-1, with D perhaps TRBD1 (5 bases). This CDR3 has 14 amino acids. Germline CDR1 is MNHEY and CDR2 is SMNVEV (reference sequence). Trimming removed 7 bases from V and 3 bases from J, with 15 bases in between. In nucleotides, the CDR3 is TGTGCCAGCAAATACGGCGGGGCGTACACTGAAGCTTTCTTT. This gives the protein CASKYGGAYTEAFF.

The chain links TRBV11-2 to TRBJ2-1, with 11 bases fitting TRBD1. CDR1 is SGHAT and CDR2 is FQNNGV in the germline V gene. The CDR3 extends over 18 amino acids. V shed 3 bases and J 5 bases; nucleotides not matched to a gene: 12. The chain's CDR3 is CASSFRMGQGVYDNEQFF. CDR3 nucleotide sequence: TGTGCCAGCAGCTTCCGGATGGGACAGGGGGTCTATGACAATGAGCAGTTCTTC. Drawing the rest from reference TRBV11-2 and TRBJ2-1, the complete variable domain is EAGVAQSPRYKIIEKRQSVAFWCNPISGHATLYWYQQILGQGPKLLIQFQNNGVVDDSQLPKDRFSAERLKGVDSTLKIQPAKLEDSAVYLCASSFRMGQGVYDNEQFFGPGTRLTVL.

The chain carries TRBV11-2 and TRBJ2-7; possibly TRBD2 for D (5 bases). The CDR3 is 12 amino acids. Trimming removed 4 bases at V and 6 bases at J, with 10 bases between. From germline, CDR1 is SGHAT and CDR2 FQNNGV. CDR3: CASSSLGLEQYF. CDR3 DNA sequence: TGTGCCAGCAGCTCGCTAGGACTCGAGCAGTACTTC.

This clone showed up just a few times. The chain is built from TRBV28 and TRBJ1-2; no definite D call. The length of the CDR3 is 13 residues. CDR1 and CDR2 from the germline V gene are MDHEN and SYDVKM. V shed 6 bases and J shed 5 bases, with 13 bases lying between them. The CDR3 DNA sequence: TGTGCCAGCAGACCGGCAGGCCAATATGGCTACACCTTC. Encoded protein: CASRPAGQYGYTF.

The chain couples TRBV28 to TRBJ1-2; the match to TRBD1 covers 8 bases. After removal of 3 bases from V and 6 bases from J, the junction contained 15 bases not matched to a gene. Germline assignment: CDR1 MDHEN and CDR2 SYDVKM. The CDR3 spans 17 residues. In DNA form, the CDR3 reads TGTGCCAGCAGTTTTGTCCTCGGACAGGGAGGAAGAGATGGCTACACCTTC. It codes for CASSFVLGQGGRDGYTF.

The chain has TRBV11-1 and TRBJ2-7; 9 bases are shared with TRBD2. Trimming took 2 bases from V and 7 from J; bases not matched to a gene: 9. This CDR3 has 15 amino acids. Germline-derived CDR1 and CDR2 are SGHAT and FQDESV (reference sequence). The CDR3 DNA reads TGTGCCAGCAGCTTATTTGGCGGGAGGGCCGGGGAGCAGTACTTC. Translated, it gives CASSLFGGRAGEQYF.

The chain carries TRBV28 and TRBJ2-7; a weak D match, TRBD1 (5 bases). The ends were cut back, 6 bases at V and 3 bases at J, with 9 bases in the middle. There are 12 residues in the CDR3. The germline CDR1 and CDR2 sequences are MDHEN and SYDVKM. The CDR3 bases are TGTGCCAGCAGGAGACAGCTCTACGAGCAGTACTTC. Protein sequence: CASRRQLYEQYF.

The V gene is TRBV6-6, the J gene TRBJ1-4; 7 bases map to TRBD1. CDR1 MNHNY and CDR2 SVGAGI come from the germline V gene (reference sequence). V lost 6 bases and J lost 10; bases outside the gene matches: 8. This CDR3 spans 13 amino acids. The CDR3 protein is CASRSGQEGKLFF. The CDR3 DNA sequence: TGTGCCAGCAGATCCGGACAGGAAGGAAAACTGTTTTTT.